Listed here is a single T cell receptor (beta chain). The junction had 4 bases not matched to a gene; V was cut back by 2 bases and J by 8 bases. This CDR3 comprises 15 residues. Germline CDR1 is LGHNT and CDR2 is FRNRAP. A 5'RACE reaction primed in the constant segment made cDNA libraries of TCR alpha and TCR beta, and these carried sample barcodes and UMIs. Via MiXCR, TCRdb re-called the 5' RACE reads, giving one row per CDR3 protein. Seen here are about 49,000 distinct CDR3 sequences, roughly a quarter observed once, and the top ten hold 43%. This specimen comes from a study of T-cell memory formation after mild COVID-19.

The V gene is TRBV12-5, the J gene TRBJ1-6; 9 bases are a match to TRBD1. The sequence was obtained from a man between 18 and 29 years old who had mild COVID-19 (a few samples of this study predate the infection). Cell type and time point are not known. The sequenced sample was PBMCs or a T cell subset sorted from them (not recorded which). This CDR3 is CASGLCDRGDSPLHF. The CDR3 DNA is TGTGCTAGTGGTTTGTGCGACAGGGGGGATTCACCCCTCCACTTT.